This entry features one TCR beta chain sequence. Its specificity is unknown. This entry comes from a study of T cell responses to AZD1222 COVID-19 vaccine. General study points: Repertoires were obtained solely post-peak T cell response. Females outnumbered males among donors, who were mostly white British; clonal diversity was possibly underestimated. Just a handful of people given AZD1222 tested seropositive at baseline. Reports say nearly half of spike-specific TCRs go after unmutated variant regions.

The CDR3 has 15 amino acids. This table comes from immunoSEQ multiplex PCR, and its TCRdb copy is limited to in-frame clones, with some not included. This table has some 110,000 clones, roughly 91% appearing once. V and J are TRBV21-1 and TRBJ2-7; the D segment call TRBD2 is taken from the table without a DNA check. TRBV21-1 is a pseudogene. Here the sequenced sample was peripheral blood, taken 28 days after the second AZD1222 dose. The source is an adult who received the AZD1222 COVID-19 vaccine. The CDR3 coding sequence is TGTGCCAGCAGCAACCGCGGGGGGGCCCGGCGTGAGCAGTACTTC. Translating gives CASSNRGGARREQYF.